One sample yielded the 17 T cell receptor beta chains listed below, sequenced in a study of lymphopenia after photon versus proton radiotherapy. Here immunoSEQ multiplex PCR was the method, and the copy in TCRdb shows in-frame clones only, minus some. The profile shows about 39,000 clones, approximately 90% of them singletons. This specimen consisted of peripheral blood, obtained from a patient treated with photon-based radiotherapy. The source of these receptors is a man aged 55 to 69 with cholangiocarcinoma.

The chain links TRBV28 to TRBJ1-2; 7 bases are a match to TRBD1. Germline trimming cut 8 bases from V and 4 bases from J; bases unmatched to any gene: 10. CDR1 MDHEN and CDR2 SYDVKM come from the germline V gene. The CDR3 length is 14 residues. CDR3 in DNA: TGTGCCAGCCTCCAACCAGGGGGAGTCTATGGCTACACCTTC. It translates to CASLQPGGVYGYTF.

The chain carries TRBV6-1 and TRBJ1-4; D may be TRBD1 (5 bases). Germline V gives CDR1 MNHNS, CDR2 SASEGT. V lost 10 bases and J lost 6, with 18 bases in between. The CDR3 length is 14 residues. CDR3 coding DNA: TGTGCCATCCTTCCCCCAGGGAGGTATGAAAAACTGTTTTTT. It yields the protein CAILPPGRYEKLFF.

The chain links TRBV2 to TRBJ1-1; D uncertain. This CDR3 is 16 amino acids long. CDR1 and CDR2 (germline): SNHLY, FYNNEI. V dropped 1 base and J dropped 3 bases, with 15 bases sitting between them. This CDR3 is CASSEVLGRPYTEAFF. Written as DNA, the CDR3 is TGTGCCAGCAGTGAAGTCCTTGGGAGACCTTACACTGAAGCTTTCTTT.

This chain joins TRBV19 and TRBJ2-3; tentatively, D is TRBD2 (6 bases). The length of the CDR3 is 15 residues. V lost 0 bases to trimming and J lost 4 bases, with 11 bases between them. Germline V CDR1 and CDR2: LNHDA, SQIVND (reference sequence). CDR3 in amino acids: CASSIDPGSADTQYF. The CDR3 DNA reads TGTGCCAGTAGTATAGATCCCGGGAGCGCAGATACGCAGTATTTT.

The J gene is TRBJ1-3, the V gene TRBV28, with 8 bases aligning to TRBD1. The J segment lost 0 bases and the V segment lost 6 bases, leaving 4 bases of the junction unmatched. Germline CDR1 MDHEN, CDR2 SYDVKM. This CDR3 is built from 15 residues. The CDR3 reads CASRPTGDSGNTIYF. CDR3 bases: TGTGCCAGCAGACCGACAGGGGACTCTGGAAACACCATATATTTT.

This clone was seen a single time. This chain connects TRBV9 to TRBJ2-2; 7 nucleotides align to TRBD2. The CDR3 has 15 residues. Germline V gene data show CDR1 as SGDLS and CDR2 as YYNGEE. Trimming took 5 bases from V and 0 from J; bases not matched to a gene: 4. The CDR3 DNA reads TGTGCCAGCAGTTCGGGGGGAACGAACACCGGGGAGCTGTTTTTT. Translation gives CASSSGGTNTGELFF. The whole variable domain, remainder taken from reference TRBV9 and TRBJ2-2, is DSGVTQTPKHLITATGQRVTLRCSPRSGDLSVYWYQQSLDQGLQFLIQYYNGEERAKGNILERFSAQQFPDLHSELNLSSLELGDSALYFCASSSGGTNTGELFFGEGSRLTVL.

The chain carries TRBV5-1 and TRBJ1-2; D gene uncertain. Trimming stripped 2 bases from V and 4 bases from J, with 6 bases between. CDR3 length equals 12 residues. Germline values: CDR1 SGHRS, CDR2 YFSETQ. Here the CDR3 reads CASSFAGYGYTF. CDR3 sequence (DNA): TGCGCCAGCAGCTTTGCGGGCTATGGCTACACCTTC.

V usage is TRBV5-5 and J usage is TRBJ2-7; 8 nucleotides match TRBD1. J lost 4 bases, V lost 0 bases, and 6 bases had no gene match. The CDR3 runs 15 residues. CDR1 is SGHKS, CDR2 YYEKEE, per germline (reference sequence). The CDR3 region has the DNA TGTGCCAGCAGCTTGGCCAGGGGGCAAGGATACGAGCAGTACTTC. Its protein product is CASSLARGQGYEQYF.

This rearrangement joins TRBV5-8 to TRBJ1-5, with D tentatively TRBD1 (6 bases). Looked up from germline, CDR1 is SGHTS and CDR2 is YDEGEE. V was pared by 2 bases and J by 9 bases, with 9 bases between. The CDR3 is 12 amino acids. Here the CDR3 reads CASSFRGLPQHF. CDR3 nucleotides: TGTGCCAGCAGCTTCAGGGGTTTGCCCCAGCATTTT.

The chain is built from TRBV6-5 and TRBJ1-2; the D gene is possibly TRBD1 (6 bases). The V and J ends lost 6 bases and 0 bases respectively, with 11 bases between them. Germline V CDR1 and CDR2: MNHEY, SVGAGI. The CDR3 is 14 amino acids. This CDR3 reads CASRRDNTNYGYTF. Here the CDR3 DNA reads TGTGCCAGCAGGAGGGACAACACTAACTATGGCTACACCTTC.

CDR3 region: CASSPRRDYGYTF. The CDR3 coding sequence is TGCGCCAGCAGCCCGCGCCGGGACTATGGCTACACCTTC. The chain uses TRBV4-3 and TRBJ1-2; no reliable D call. Trimming stripped 4 bases from V and 3 bases from J, with 9 bases between. Germline V lookup: CDR1 LGHNA, CDR2 YSLEER. This CDR3 is 13 amino acids long.

The gene calls are TRBV14 and TRBJ2-7; 7 bases agree with TRBD1. In germline, CDR1 is SGHDN, CDR2 FVKESK. V was clipped by 4 bases and J by 3 bases; unmatched bases: 6. The CDR3 loop spans 14 amino acids. The CDR3 region has the DNA TGTGCCAGCAGCCTTATCGGACAGGACTACGAGCAGTACTTC. Translating gives CASSLIGQDYEQYF.

The CDR3 sequence is CASSLAGGNGETQYF. The CDR3 nucleotides read TGTGCCAGCAGCTTAGCCGGCGGGAACGGGGAGACCCAGTACTTC. The chain links TRBV11-3 to TRBJ2-5, with a weak D call TRBD2 (6 bases). Germline V gene sequence: CDR1 SGHNT, CDR2 YENEEA. The CDR3 contains 15 residues. With 1 base removed from V and 5 bases from J, the gap between germline ends came to 14 bases. Supplemented by reference TRBV11-3 and TRBJ2-5, the full variable domain reads EAGVVQSPRYKIIEKKQPVAFWCNPISGHNTLYWYLQNLGQGPELLIRYENEEAVDDSQLPKDRFSAERLKGVDSTLKIQPAELGDSAVYLCASSLAGGNGETQYFGPGTRLLVL.

J is TRBJ2-7 and V is TRBV6-5; the match to TRBD2 covers 7 bases. This CDR3 region has 13 residues. CDR1 is MNHEY and CDR2 is SVGAGI in the germline V gene. Trimming removed 6 bases from V and 2 bases from J; junction bases left unmatched: 4. The CDR3 bases are TGTGCCAGCAGACAAGCGGGGCCCTACGAGCAGTACTTC. Translating gives CASRQAGPYEQYF.

V usage is TRBV6-6 and J usage is TRBJ2-3, with D unclear. The CDR3 runs 13 residues. The V end was cut by 0 bases, the J end by 5 bases, with 6 bases between. CDR1 is MNHNY, CDR2 SVGAGI, per germline (reference sequence). As DNA, the CDR3 is TGTGCCAGCAGTTACTCAGACGGAGATACGCAGTATTTT. It specifies CASSYSDGDTQYF.

V is TRBV10-2 and J is TRBJ1-2, with no clear D. The germline V and J ends were trimmed by 3 bases and 4 bases, with 21 bases remaining between them. This CDR3 spans 17 amino acids. Germline CDR1 WSHSY, CDR2 SAAADI. CDR3 residues: CASSDYDSAAGPYGYTF. CDR3 coding DNA: TGCGCCAGCAGTGATTATGACTCAGCTGCTGGGCCCTATGGCTACACCTTC.

The J gene is TRBJ2-3, the V gene TRBV9; possibly TRBD1 for D (6 bases). The CDR3 is made up of 14 amino acids. The V gene lost 7 bases and the J gene lost 8 bases, with 20 bases spanning the gap. CDR1 SGDLS and CDR2 YYNGEE come from the germline V gene. CDR3 protein: CASSPRTATVTQYF. CDR3 nucleotides: TGTGCCAGCTCTCCAAGGACAGCGACCGTTACGCAGTATTTT.